The T cell receptor beta chain described here comes from a study of CD8+CD57+ T cells in acquired aplastic anemia. On the study more broadly: DNA per sorted CD4+ or CD8+ sample ranged about 0.2 to 30 ug, averaging 3.2 ug. Study-level results: Patients did not significantly differ from controls in CD8+ Simpson's diversity. Approximately 27 CD8+ CDR3 sequences occurred in both the patients and the controls.

A note on this clonotype: Its cognate antigen is unknown.

The germline V and J ends were trimmed by 4 bases and 2 bases, with 11 bases remaining between them. The length of the CDR3 is 15 residues. Germline loops: CDR1 ENHRY, CDR2 SYGVKD. TCR beta VDJ combinations and CDR3 sequences were profiled from genomic DNA. TCRdb used MiXCR to reprocess the reads, holding one entry per CDR3 protein. The data show hundreds of thousands of distinct CDR3 sequences, 56% seen once. The J gene is TRBJ2-2, the V gene TRBV10-3; tentatively, D is TRBD1 (6 bases). This clonotype was obtained from a human donor with severe aplastic anemia or a healthy control (not recorded which). Material for sequencing was sorted CD4+, CD8+, or CD8+CD57+ T cells (not recorded which) from PBMCs. The CDR3 here is CAISVRQANTGELFF. The CDR3 DNA follows: TGTGCCATCAGTGTAAGACAGGCAAACACCGGGGAGCTGTTTTTT.